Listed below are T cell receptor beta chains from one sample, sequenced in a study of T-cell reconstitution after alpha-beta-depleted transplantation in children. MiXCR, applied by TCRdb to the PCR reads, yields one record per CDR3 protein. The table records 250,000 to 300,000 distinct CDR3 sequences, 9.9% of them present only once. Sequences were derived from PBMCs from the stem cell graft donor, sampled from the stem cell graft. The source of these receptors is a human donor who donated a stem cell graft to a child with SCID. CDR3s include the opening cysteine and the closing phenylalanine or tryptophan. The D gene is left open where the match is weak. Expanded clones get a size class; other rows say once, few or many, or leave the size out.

CDR3 DNA: TGTGCCAGCGGGACAGAGTATAATTCACCCCTCCACTTT
CDR3 protein: CASGTEYNSPLHF
clone size: few
V gene: TRBV16
CDR3 length: 13
D gene: TRBD1
J gene: TRBJ1-6

CDR3 DNA: TGCGCCAGCAGCTTGGGACCGACAGTAACCTACGAGCAGTACTTC
CDR3 protein: CASSLGPTVTYEQYF
clone size: NA
V gene: TRBV5-1
CDR3 length: 15
D gene: NA
J gene: TRBJ2-7

CDR3 DNA: TGTGCCAGCAGTTACTCTCCCACAGGGGTCGAGCAGTACTTC
CDR3 protein: CASSYSPTGVEQYF
clone size: NA
V gene: TRBV6-5
CDR3 length: 14
D gene: TRBD1
J gene: TRBJ2-7

CDR3 DNA: TGTGCCACCAGTGACCCCCGGGTCACAGATACGCAGTATTTT
CDR3 protein: CATSDPRVTDTQYF
clone size: NA
V gene: TRBV24-1
CDR3 length: 14
D gene: NA
J gene: TRBJ2-3

CDR3 DNA: TGCAGTGCTAGGATGTGGCCTGAAGCTTTCTTT
CDR3 protein: CSARMWPEAFF
clone size: many
V gene: TRBV20-1
CDR3 length: 11
D gene: NA
J gene: TRBJ1-1

CDR3 DNA: TGTGCCATCAGACAGGGCACTGAAGCTTTCTTT
CDR3 protein: CAIRQGTEAFF
clone size: NA
V gene: TRBV12-3/TRBV12-4
CDR3 length: 11
D gene: TRBD1
J gene: TRBJ1-1

CDR3 DNA: TGTGCCAGCAGCTTAGACAACAGGGGCACTGAAGCTTTCTTT
CDR3 protein: CASSLDNRGTEAFF
clone size: many
V gene: TRBV7-2
CDR3 length: 14
D gene: TRBD1
J gene: TRBJ1-1

CDR3 DNA: TGTGCCAGCAGCTTCCGCTTTGGGGTTAATGAAAAACTGTTTTTT
CDR3 protein: CASSFRFGVNEKLFF
clone size: few
V gene: TRBV27
CDR3 length: 15
D gene: NA
J gene: TRBJ1-4

CDR3 DNA: TGTGCCATCGATGGGACAGGGATGAACACTGAAGCTTTCTTT
CDR3 protein: CAIDGTGMNTEAFF
clone size: NA
V gene: TRBV10-3
CDR3 length: 14
D gene: TRBD1
J gene: TRBJ1-1

CDR3 DNA: TGCGCCAGCAGCTTGGGTACGGGGGGCGGTCAGCCCCAGCATTTT
CDR3 protein: CASSLGTGGGQPQHF
clone size: NA
V gene: TRBV5-1
CDR3 length: 15
D gene: NA
J gene: TRBJ1-5

CDR3 DNA: TGTGCCAGCAGTCCCTCTTGGAACACTGAAGCTTTCTTT
CDR3 protein: CASSPSWNTEAFF
clone size: many
V gene: TRBV12-3/TRBV12-4
CDR3 length: 13
D gene: NA
J gene: TRBJ1-1

CDR3 DNA: TGTGCCGTCAACCTCCGGGACAGTTCCTACGAGCAGTACTTC
CDR3 protein: CAVNLRDSSYEQYF
clone size: NA
V gene: TRBV6-2/TRBV6-3
CDR3 length: 14
D gene: TRBD1
J gene: TRBJ2-7

CDR3 DNA: TGCAGCGTTGTTCAGGGCCAAGAGACCCAGTACTTC
CDR3 protein: CSVVQGQETQYF
clone size: few
V gene: TRBV29-1
CDR3 length: 12
D gene: NA
J gene: TRBJ2-5

CDR3 DNA: TGTGCCAGCACCCGGGGGGGGGCAGATACGCAGTATTTT
CDR3 protein: CASTRGGADTQYF
clone size: NA
V gene: TRBV9
CDR3 length: 13
D gene: TRBD2
J gene: TRBJ2-3

CDR3 DNA: TGTGCCAGCAGTTCAGTGATGGGTCGGGAGACCCAGTACTTC
CDR3 protein: CASSSVMGRETQYF
clone size: NA
V gene: TRBV2
CDR3 length: 14
D gene: NA
J gene: TRBJ2-5

CDR3 DNA: TGTGCCAGCAGCCCGCGGACAGGGCGATCGTCAACGTACTTC
CDR3 protein: CASSPRTGRSSTYF
clone size: NA
V gene: TRBV14
CDR3 length: 14
D gene: TRBD1
J gene: TRBJ2-5

CDR3 DNA: TGTGCCAGCAGTTTGACACAACCCACCGGGGAGCTGTTTTTT
CDR3 protein: CASSLTQPTGELFF
clone size: NA
V gene: TRBV6-5
CDR3 length: 14
D gene: NA
J gene: TRBJ2-2

CDR3 DNA: TGCAGTGCTAGGTTCCCTAGCGGGGGGAGAGATACGCAGTATTTT
CDR3 protein: CSARFPSGGRDTQYF
clone size: NA
V gene: TRBV20-1
CDR3 length: 15
D gene: TRBD2
J gene: TRBJ2-3

CDR3 DNA: TGCAGTGCTAGAGAGAGGAAGAACACTGAAGCTTTCTTT
CDR3 protein: CSARERKNTEAFF
clone size: NA
V gene: TRBV20-1
CDR3 length: 13
D gene: NA
J gene: TRBJ1-1

CDR3 DNA: TGTGCCAGCAGCTTAAGAACACAAGAGACCCAGTACTTC
CDR3 protein: CASSLRTQETQYF
clone size: few
V gene: TRBV7-3
CDR3 length: 13
D gene: NA
J gene: TRBJ2-5

CDR3 DNA: TGCAGTGCGAGGGGTCTAGGGGTCTACAATGAGCAGTTCTTC
CDR3 protein: CSARGLGVYNEQFF
clone size: NA
V gene: TRBV20-1
CDR3 length: 14
D gene: NA
J gene: TRBJ2-1

CDR3 DNA: TGTGCCATTAGAGGAATCGGGACAAGGGAAGAGACCCAGTACTTC
CDR3 protein: CAIRGIGTREETQYF
clone size: NA
V gene: TRBV10-3
CDR3 length: 15
D gene: NA
J gene: TRBJ2-5

CDR3 DNA: TGCGCCAGCAGCTTGGGAACACTAGTCGGCACAGATACGCAGTATTTT
CDR3 protein: CASSLGTLVGTDTQYF
clone size: NA
V gene: TRBV5-1
CDR3 length: 16
D gene: NA
J gene: TRBJ2-3

CDR3 DNA: TGTGCCAGCAGCAAAGGCGGGACCGGGCAGTTCTTC
CDR3 protein: CASSKGGTGQFF
clone size: NA
V gene: TRBV7-3
CDR3 length: 12
D gene: NA
J gene: TRBJ2-1

CDR3 DNA: TGCAGTGCTAGAGATCAACGGGGGGGTTTCGCCGGGGAGCTGTTTTTT
CDR3 protein: CSARDQRGGFAGELFF
clone size: NA
V gene: TRBV20-1
CDR3 length: 16
D gene: TRBD2
J gene: TRBJ2-2

CDR3 DNA: TGCGCCAGCAGCCCAGCCAACCCCCCCTACGAGCAGTACTTC
CDR3 protein: CASSPANPPYEQYF
clone size: few
V gene: TRBV4-1
CDR3 length: 14
D gene: NA
J gene: TRBJ2-7